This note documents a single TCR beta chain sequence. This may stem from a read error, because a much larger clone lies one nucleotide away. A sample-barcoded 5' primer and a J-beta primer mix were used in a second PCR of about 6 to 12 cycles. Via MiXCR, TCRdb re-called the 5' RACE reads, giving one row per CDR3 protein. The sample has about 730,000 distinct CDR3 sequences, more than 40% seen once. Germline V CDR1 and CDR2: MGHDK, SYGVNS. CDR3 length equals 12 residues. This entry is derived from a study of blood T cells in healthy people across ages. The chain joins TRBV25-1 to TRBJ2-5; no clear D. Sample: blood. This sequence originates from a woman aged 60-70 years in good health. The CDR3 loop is CTSSGSDETQYF. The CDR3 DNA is TGTACCAGCAGTGGCTCGGATGAGACCCAGTACTTC.